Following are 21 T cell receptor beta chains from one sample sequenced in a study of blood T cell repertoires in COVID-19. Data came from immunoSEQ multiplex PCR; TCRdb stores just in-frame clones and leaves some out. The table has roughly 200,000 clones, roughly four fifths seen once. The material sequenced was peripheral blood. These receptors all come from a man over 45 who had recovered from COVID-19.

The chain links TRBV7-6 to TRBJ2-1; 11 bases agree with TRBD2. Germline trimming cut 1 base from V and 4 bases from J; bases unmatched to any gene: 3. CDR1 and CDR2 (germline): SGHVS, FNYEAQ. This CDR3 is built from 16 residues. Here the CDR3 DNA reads TGTGCCAGCAGCTTAGTTGGGACTAGCGGTTACAATGAGCAGTTCTTC. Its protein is CASSLVGTSGYNEQFF. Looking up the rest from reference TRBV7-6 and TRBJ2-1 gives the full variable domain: GAGVSQSPRYKVTKRGQDVALRCDPISGHVSLYWYRQALGQGPEFLTYFNYEAQQDKSGLPNDRFSAERPEGSISTLTIQRTEQRDSAMYRCASSLVGTSGYNEQFFGPGTRLTVL.

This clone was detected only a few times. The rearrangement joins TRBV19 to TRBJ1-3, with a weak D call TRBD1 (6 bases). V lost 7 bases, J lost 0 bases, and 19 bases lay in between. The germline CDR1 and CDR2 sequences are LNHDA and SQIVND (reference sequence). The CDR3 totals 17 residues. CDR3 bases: TGTGCCAGTACCGCGGGGGGCAGCCAGAGCTCTGGAAACACCATATATTTT. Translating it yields CASTAGGSQSSGNTIYF.

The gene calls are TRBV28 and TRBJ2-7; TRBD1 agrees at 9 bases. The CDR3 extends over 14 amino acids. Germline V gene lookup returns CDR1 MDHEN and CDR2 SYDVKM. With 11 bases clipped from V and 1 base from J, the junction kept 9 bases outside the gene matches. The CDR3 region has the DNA TGTGCCGTACAGGGGGCCGACGTATCCTACGAGCAGTACTTC. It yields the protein CAVQGADVSYEQYF.

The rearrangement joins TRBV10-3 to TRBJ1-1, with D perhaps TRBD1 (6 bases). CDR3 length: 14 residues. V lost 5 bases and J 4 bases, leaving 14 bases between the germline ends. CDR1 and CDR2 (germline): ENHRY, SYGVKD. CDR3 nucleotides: TGTGCCATCAGTACCCGACAGGATGGCACTGAAGCTTTCTTT. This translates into CAISTRQDGTEAFF.

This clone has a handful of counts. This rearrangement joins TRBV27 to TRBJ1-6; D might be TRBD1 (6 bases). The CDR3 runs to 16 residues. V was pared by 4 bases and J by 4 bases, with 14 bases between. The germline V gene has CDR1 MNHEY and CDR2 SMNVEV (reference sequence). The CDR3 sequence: CASSSRSGVYNSPLHF. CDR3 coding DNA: TGTGCCAGCAGTTCCCGCTCAGGGGTTTATAATTCACCCCTCCACTTT.

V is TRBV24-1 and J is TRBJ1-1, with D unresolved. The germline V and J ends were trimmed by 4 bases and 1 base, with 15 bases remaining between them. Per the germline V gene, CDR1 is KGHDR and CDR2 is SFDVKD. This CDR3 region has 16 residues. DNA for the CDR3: TGTGCCACCAGTGACCCGAAAGAGGGAACGAACACTGAAGCTTTCTTT. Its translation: CATSDPKEGTNTEAFF.

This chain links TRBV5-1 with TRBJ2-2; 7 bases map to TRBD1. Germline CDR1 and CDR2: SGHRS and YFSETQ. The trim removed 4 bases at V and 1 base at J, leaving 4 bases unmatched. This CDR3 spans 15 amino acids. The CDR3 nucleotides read TGCGCCAGCAGCCGCAGACAGGGGAACACCGGGGAGCTGTTTTTT. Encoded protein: CASSRRQGNTGELFF. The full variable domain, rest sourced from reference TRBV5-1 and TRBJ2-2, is KAGVTQTPRYLIKTRGQQVTLSCSPISGHRSVSWYQQTPGQGLQFLFEYFSETQRNKGNFPGRFSGRQFSNSRSEMNVSTLELGDSALYLCASSRRQGNTGELFFGEGSRLTVL.

The CDR3 loop reads CASTAVGQGYEQYF. The DNA of the CDR3 is TGTGCCAGCACGGCGGTTGGGCAGGGATACGAGCAGTACTTC. The chain joins TRBV6-5 to TRBJ2-7; TRBD1 might be the D (5 bases). This CDR3 spans 14 amino acids. V lost 7 bases and J lost 4, with 17 bases in between. Germline CDR1 reads MNHEY; CDR2 reads SVGAGI.

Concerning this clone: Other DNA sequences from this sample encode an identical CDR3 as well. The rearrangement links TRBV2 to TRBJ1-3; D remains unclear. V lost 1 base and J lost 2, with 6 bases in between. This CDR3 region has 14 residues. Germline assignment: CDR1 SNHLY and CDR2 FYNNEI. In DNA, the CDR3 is TGTGCCAGCAGTGAAGGCACTCCTGGAAACACCATATATTTT. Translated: CASSEGTPGNTIYF.

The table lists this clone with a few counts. The CDR3 spells CASSLDLAGGISYEQYF. The CDR3, as DNA: TGTGCCAGCAGCTTAGATTTAGCGGGAGGGATATCCTACGAGCAGTACTTC. This chain uses TRBV7-2 with TRBJ2-7; 11 positions agree with TRBD2. After removal of 1 base from V and 1 base from J, the junction contained 6 bases not matched to a gene. The CDR3 length is 17 residues. Germline CDR1 is SGHTA and CDR2 is FQGNSA.

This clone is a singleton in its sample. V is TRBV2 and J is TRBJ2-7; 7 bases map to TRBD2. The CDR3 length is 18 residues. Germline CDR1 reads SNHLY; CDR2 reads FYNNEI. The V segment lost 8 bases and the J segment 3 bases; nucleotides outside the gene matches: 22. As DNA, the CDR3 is TGTGCCAGCCCCGGGGCCCTAGTCGGGGGGTTGTGGTACTACGAGCAGTACTTC. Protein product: CASPGALVGGLWYYEQYF. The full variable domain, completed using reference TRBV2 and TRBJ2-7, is EPEVTQTPSHQVTQMGQEVILRCVPISNHLYFYWYRQILGQKVEFLVSFYNNEISEKSEIFDDQFSVERPDGSNFTLKIRSTKLEDSAMYFCASPGALVGGLWYYEQYFGPGTRLTVT.

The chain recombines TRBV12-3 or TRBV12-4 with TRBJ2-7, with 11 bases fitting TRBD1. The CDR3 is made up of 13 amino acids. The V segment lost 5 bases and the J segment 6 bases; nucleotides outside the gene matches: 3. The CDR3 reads CASSADRGLEQYF. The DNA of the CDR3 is TGTGCCAGCAGTGCGGACAGGGGGCTCGAGCAGTACTTC.

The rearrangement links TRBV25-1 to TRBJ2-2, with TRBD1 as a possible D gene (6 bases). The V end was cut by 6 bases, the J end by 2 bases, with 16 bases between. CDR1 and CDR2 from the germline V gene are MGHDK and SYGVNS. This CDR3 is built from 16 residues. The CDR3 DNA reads TGTGCCAGCAGCGACATTTTCAGGGGTAACACCGGGGAGCTGTTTTTT. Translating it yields CASSDIFRGNTGELFF. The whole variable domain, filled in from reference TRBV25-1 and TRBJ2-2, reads EADIYQTPRYLVIGTGKKITLECSQTMGHDKMYWYQQDPGMELHLIHYSYGVNSTEKGDLSSESTVSRIRTEHFPLTLESARPSHTSQYLCASSDIFRGNTGELFFGEGSRLTVL.

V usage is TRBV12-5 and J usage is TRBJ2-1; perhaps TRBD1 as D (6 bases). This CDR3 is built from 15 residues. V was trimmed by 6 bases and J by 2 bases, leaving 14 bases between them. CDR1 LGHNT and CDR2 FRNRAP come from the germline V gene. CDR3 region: CASGVGQSTYNEQFF. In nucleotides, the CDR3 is TGTGCTAGTGGGGTAGGACAGTCGACCTACAATGAGCAGTTCTTC.

The CDR3 spells CASSPRDSRRISQYF. The DNA for the CDR3 is TGTGCCAGCAGCCCGCGGGACAGCCGCCGGATATCGCAGTATTTT. The J gene is TRBJ2-3, the V gene TRBV11-2; D may be TRBD1 (7 bases). The CDR3 extends over 15 amino acids. Trimming left V 5 bases short and J 10 bases short, with 22 bases between. In germline, CDR1 is SGHAT, CDR2 FQNNGV.

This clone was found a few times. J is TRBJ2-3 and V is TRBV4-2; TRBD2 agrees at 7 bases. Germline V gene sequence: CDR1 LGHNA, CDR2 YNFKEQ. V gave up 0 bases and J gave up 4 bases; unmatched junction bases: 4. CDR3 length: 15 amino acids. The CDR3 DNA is TGTGCCAGCAGCCAAGATGGGGGAGGGTCAGATACGCAGTATTTT. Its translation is CASSQDGGGSDTQYF.

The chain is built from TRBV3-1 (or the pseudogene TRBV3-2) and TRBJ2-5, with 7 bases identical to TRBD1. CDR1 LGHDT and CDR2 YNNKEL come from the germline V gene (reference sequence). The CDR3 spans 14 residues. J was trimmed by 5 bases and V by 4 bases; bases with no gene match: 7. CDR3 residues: CASSPTGEYETQYF. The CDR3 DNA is TGTGCCAGCAGCCCCACAGGGGAATACGAGACCCAGTACTTC.

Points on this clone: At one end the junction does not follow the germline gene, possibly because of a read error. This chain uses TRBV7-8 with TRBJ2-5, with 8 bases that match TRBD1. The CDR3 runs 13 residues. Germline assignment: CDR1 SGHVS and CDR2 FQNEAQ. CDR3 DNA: TGTGCCAGCAGCTTAGAAGGAGGTCAGGGGGCCCACTTC. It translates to CASSLEGGQGAHF.

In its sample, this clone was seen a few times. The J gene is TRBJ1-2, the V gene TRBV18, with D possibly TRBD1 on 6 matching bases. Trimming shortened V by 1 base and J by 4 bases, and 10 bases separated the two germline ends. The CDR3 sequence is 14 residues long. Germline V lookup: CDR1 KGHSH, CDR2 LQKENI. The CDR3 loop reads CASSPQDRRYGYTF. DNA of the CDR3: TGTGCCAGCTCACCACAGGACAGACGCTATGGCTACACCTTC.

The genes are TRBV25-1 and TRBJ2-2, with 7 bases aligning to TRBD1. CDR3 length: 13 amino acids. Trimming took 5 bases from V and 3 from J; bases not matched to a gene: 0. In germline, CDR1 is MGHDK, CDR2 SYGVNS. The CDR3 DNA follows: TGTGCCAGCAGTACAGGGGACACCGGGGAGCTGTTTTTT. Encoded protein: CASSTGDTGELFF.

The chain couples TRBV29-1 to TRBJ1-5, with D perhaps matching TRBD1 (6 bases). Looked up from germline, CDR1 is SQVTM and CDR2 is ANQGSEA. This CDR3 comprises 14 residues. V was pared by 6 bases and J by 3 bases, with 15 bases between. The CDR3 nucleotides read TGCAGCGTACGGGACAAAACGCACAATCAGCCCCAGCATTTT. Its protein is CSVRDKTHNQPQHF.